One and the same sample provided the 24 T cell receptor beta chains below, sequenced in a study of long-term antiretroviral therapy in people with HIV. Assay version v3.0 of immunoSEQ was used, and it was run at survey level. Some clones are missing from TCRdb's copy, which holds only in-frame ones; the method was immunoSEQ multiplex PCR. The sample lists almost 30,000 clones, over 90% occurring once. The starting material was unsorted PBMCs, obtained approximately 6.3 years after starting antiretroviral therapy. These receptors were collected from a woman between 35 and 50 years old with HIV.

The CDR3 is CASSISGPGTPLHF. The DNA of the CDR3 is TGTGCCAGTAGTATTTCCGGGCCTGGGACACCCCTCCACTTT. The chain uses TRBV19 and TRBJ1-6; D not resolved. The CDR3 length is 14 residues. CDR1 is LNHDA, CDR2 SQIVND, per germline (reference sequence). V lost 3 bases and J lost 11, with 14 bases in between.

Concerning this clone: The junction shows a germline mismatch at one end, possibly a read error. The chain carries TRBV6-5 and TRBJ1-5; D uncertain. The germline V gene encodes CDR1 MNHEY and CDR2 SVGAGI. The CDR3 has 14 amino acids. The CDR3 nucleotides read TGTGCCAGCAGTAACTCATGGGGAAGTCAGCCCCAGCATTTT. The encoded protein is CASSNSWGSQPQHF.

This clone was detected only a few times. The chain links TRBV18 to TRBJ1-4; a possible D gene is TRBD1 (6 bases). This CDR3 spans 16 amino acids. Germline CDR1 is KGHSH and CDR2 is LQKENI. V was shortened by 3 bases and J by 6 bases, with 17 bases between the two germline ends. The CDR3 loop is CASSPFRDTPYEKLFF. Here the CDR3 DNA reads TGTGCCAGCTCACCTTTCCGGGACACCCCTTATGAAAAACTGTTTTTT.

The chain links TRBV6-1 to TRBJ1-3; the match to TRBD1 covers 7 bases. The germline V gene has CDR1 MNHNS and CDR2 SASEGT. V lost 4 bases and J lost 5; bases outside the gene matches: 8. This CDR3 has 15 residues. CDR3 nucleotides: TGTGCCAGCAGTGCCCCCGGACAGGCAAGAAACACCATATATTTT. Residues: CASSAPGQARNTIYF.

The chain uses TRBV18 and TRBJ2-7; the D call may be TRBD1 or TRBD2 (5 bases each). This CDR3 is built from 12 residues. Trimming removed 3 bases from V and 6 bases from J, with 9 bases in between. CDR1 is KGHSH, CDR2 LQKENI, per germline. CDR3 DNA sequence: TGTGCCAGCTCACCCCTTGGGGGCGAGCAGTACTTC. Residues: CASSPLGGEQYF. The variable domain in full, completed from reference TRBV18 and TRBJ2-7, reads NAGVMQNPRHLVRRRGQEARLRCSPMKGHSHVYWYRQLPEEGLKFMVYLQKENIIDESGMPKERFSAEFPKEGPSILRIQQVVRGDSAAYFCASSPLGGEQYFGPGTRLTVT.

The J gene is TRBJ2-7, the V gene TRBV13, with 7 bases matching TRBD1. The CDR3 spans 15 residues. Germline V gene data show CDR1 as PRHDT and CDR2 as FYEKMQ (reference sequence). With V trimmed by 5 bases and J by 0 bases, 7 bases remained unmatched. The CDR3 spells CASSTWTGDSYEQYF. The CDR3 nucleotides read TGTGCCAGCAGCACTTGGACAGGAGACTCCTACGAGCAGTACTTC.

The rearrangement uses TRBV27 and TRBJ2-1; tentatively, D is TRBD2 (5 bases). The CDR3 is 15 residues long. Per germline, CDR1 MNHEY and CDR2 SMNVEV (reference sequence). V lost 8 bases to trimming and J lost 3 bases, with 17 bases between them. CDR3 protein: CASAEGTSRYNEQFF. The CDR3 DNA reads as TGTGCCAGCGCCGAGGGAACCAGTCGCTACAATGAGCAGTTCTTC.

J is TRBJ2-5 and V is TRBV10-3; D uncertain. CDR1 and CDR2 (germline): ENHRY, SYGVKD. Trimming removed 5 bases from V and 1 base from J, with 11 bases in between. This CDR3 contains 14 residues. The CDR3 reads CAISTRGPQETQYF. The DNA for the CDR3 is TGTGCCATCAGTACCCGCGGACCCCAAGAGACCCAGTACTTC.

The V gene is TRBV18, the J gene TRBJ1-1; 9 bases are a match to TRBD1. V lost 2 bases, J lost 3 bases, and 4 bases stayed unmatched. This CDR3 spans 15 amino acids. In germline, CDR1 is KGHSH, CDR2 LQKENI. CDR3 in amino acids: CASSPIQGADTEAFF. The CDR3 coding sequence is TGTGCCAGCTCACCAATACAGGGGGCCGACACTGAAGCTTTCTTT. Drawing the rest from reference TRBV18 and TRBJ1-1, the complete variable domain is NAGVMQNPRHLVRRRGQEARLRCSPMKGHSHVYWYRQLPEEGLKFMVYLQKENIIDESGMPKERFSAEFPKEGPSILRIQQVVRGDSAAYFCASSPIQGADTEAFFGQGTRLTVV.

The V call is TRBV4-3, the J call TRBJ1-2; D unresolved. Germline V gives CDR1 LGHNA, CDR2 YSLEER. This CDR3 has 14 amino acids. V was cut by 3 bases and J by 4 bases, with 12 bases left in between. CDR3 region: CASSHAGLVYGYTF. CDR3 nucleotides: TGCGCCAGCAGCCATGCTGGGTTGGTCTATGGCTACACCTTC.

This clone was detected a few times. The chain joins TRBV5-1 to TRBJ1-2; tentative D call: TRBD1 (6 bases). The CDR3 length is 14 residues. Deletions cut 4 bases from V and 5 bases from J, with 15 bases between. Germline V CDR1 and CDR2: SGHRS, YFSETQ. The CDR3 region is CASSEPGGAYGYTF. CDR3 sequence (DNA): TGCGCCAGCAGCGAACCCGGGGGCGCGTATGGCTACACCTTC.

This rearrangement joins TRBV5-1 to TRBJ1-2; weak D call: TRBD1 (6 bases). CDR1 is SGHRS, CDR2 YFSETQ, per germline. Trimming stripped 0 bases from V and 6 bases from J, with 12 bases between. The CDR3 covers 14 residues. For the CDR3, the DNA is TGCGCCAGCAGCTTGGGACAGGTTCCCAATGGCTACACCTTC. This sequence encodes CASSLGQVPNGYTF.

This rearrangement joins TRBV5-1 to TRBJ1-2; 9 bases are shared with TRBD1. The CDR3 loop spans 20 amino acids. Germline V CDR1 and CDR2: SGHRS, YFSETQ. Trimming cost V 3 bases and J 2 bases; bases outside gene matches: 20. The CDR3 sequence: CASSSSGTGSRYSSNYGYTF. The CDR3 coding sequence is TGCGCCAGCAGCTCTTCCGGGACAGGGTCGAGGTATAGTTCCAACTATGGCTACACCTTC.

The chain's CDR3 is CASSPQGGSYNEQFF. DNA for the CDR3: TGTGCCAGCAGTCCACAGGGTGGCTCCTACAATGAGCAGTTCTTC. This chain uses TRBV6-6 with TRBJ2-1; D is possibly TRBD1 (6 bases). Germline V lookup: CDR1 MNHNY, CDR2 SVGAGI (reference sequence). The CDR3 spans 15 residues. Trimming removed 5 bases from V and 0 bases from J, with 11 bases in between.

Written as DNA, the CDR3 is TGTGCCTGGAGTGGCAGTACCTCTGGAAACACCATATATTTT. It yields the protein CAWSGSTSGNTIYF. The gene calls are TRBV30 and TRBJ1-3; D not resolved. The CDR3 consists of 14 residues. CDR1 and CDR2 (germline): GTSNPN, SVGIG (reference sequence). V lost 1 base and J 0 bases, leaving 7 bases between the germline ends.

The chain is built from TRBV6-5 and TRBJ2-7; perhaps TRBD1 as D (6 bases). The CDR3 loop spans 13 amino acids. Trimming stripped 5 bases from V and 4 bases from J, with 12 bases between. From germline, CDR1 is MNHEY and CDR2 SVGAGI. In DNA form, the CDR3 reads TGTGCCAGCAGTCGGGGACAAACGTACGAGCAGTACTTC. Translated, it gives CASSRGQTYEQYF.

The CDR3, as DNA: TGCGCCAGCAGCTCCGAGGCCCCTCTCCCGAATGGCTACACCTTC. This codes for CASSSEAPLPNGYTF. J is TRBJ1-2 and V is TRBV5-1; D remains ambiguous. The V gene's germline CDR1 is SGHRS and CDR2 YFSETQ. The V end lost 3 bases, the J end lost 6 bases, and 18 bases lay between the germline ends. The length of the CDR3 is 15 residues.

The chain carries TRBV28 and TRBJ1-6, with no clear D. The CDR3 totals 12 residues. With 1 base removed from V and 9 bases from J, the gap between germline ends came to 4 bases. Germline V gene data show CDR1 as MDHEN and CDR2 as SYDVKM. In DNA, the CDR3 is TGTGCCAGCAGTTTATACATTTCACCCCTCCACTTT. Translating it yields CASSLYISPLHF.

The chain links TRBV6-1 to TRBJ2-5; TRBD1 is a possible D gene (5 bases). In germline, CDR1 is MNHNS, CDR2 SASEGT. The CDR3 spans 14 residues. Trimming stripped 2 bases from V and 0 bases from J, with 7 bases between. The CDR3 sequence is CASSERRDQETQYF. CDR3 coding DNA: TGTGCCAGCAGTGAACGCAGGGACCAAGAGACCCAGTACTTC.

CDR3 sequence: CASSVGAGRGQPQHF. For the CDR3, the DNA is TGTGCCAGCAGCGTGGGGGCAGGTCGAGGTCAGCCCCAGCATTTT. The chain has TRBV9 and TRBJ1-5, with D tentatively TRBD1 (6 bases). Germline V lookup: CDR1 SGDLS, CDR2 YYNGEE. The CDR3 totals 15 residues. Deletions cut 2 bases from V and 6 bases from J, with 15 bases between.

V and J are TRBV14 and TRBJ2-7; maybe TRBD1 (6 bases). Trimming pared 2 bases from V and 2 bases from J, leaving 13 bases between. This CDR3 is built from 15 residues. Germline V lookup: CDR1 SGHDN, CDR2 FVKESK. CDR3 DNA sequence: TGTGCCAGCAGCCAAAGGCAGGGGACGACCTACGAGCAGTACTTC. This sequence encodes CASSQRQGTTYEQYF.

The gene calls are TRBV4-3 and TRBJ1-6, with D possibly being TRBD1 (5 bases). V dropped 5 bases and J dropped 9 bases, with 14 bases sitting between them. CDR1 and CDR2 (germline): LGHNA, YSLEER. The CDR3 covers 14 residues. CDR3: CASSSGGMGSPLHF. The CDR3 bases are TGCGCCAGCAGCTCTGGGGGTATGGGTTCACCCCTCCACTTT.

V and J are TRBV6-5 and TRBJ2-5; no firm D call. Germline CDR1 MNHEY, CDR2 SVGAGI. Trimming cost V 2 bases and J 4 bases, with 11 bases left between them. The CDR3 is 14 amino acids. The CDR3 is CASSYLGARETQYF. The CDR3 region has the DNA TGTGCCAGCAGTTACCTAGGAGCCAGAGAGACCCAGTACTTC.

The CDR3 loop reads CASSSVQGMNTEAFF. The CDR3 coding sequence is TGTGCCAGCAGCTCCGTACAGGGTATGAACACTGAAGCTTTCTTT. This chain connects TRBV7-2 to TRBJ1-1; TRBD1 might be the D (6 bases). The germline V gene encodes CDR1 SGHTA and CDR2 FQGNSA. Deletions cut 4 bases from V and 0 bases from J, with 12 bases between. This CDR3 spans 15 amino acids.